This T cell receptor beta chain was obtained from a study of CD8 T cells in ankylosing spondylitis. Findings of the study overall: In ankylosing spondylitis patients, matched synovial fluid reportedly showed significant enrichment of disease-linked clones.

There are 13 residues in the CDR3. Germline lookup yields CDR1 MDHEN and CDR2 SYDVKM. The ends were cut back, 3 bases at V and 7 bases at J, with 7 bases in the middle. Concerning this clonotype: Its target is not known.

TCRdb redid the calling of the 5' RACE reads with MiXCR, one entry per CDR3 protein. The table includes about 280,000 distinct CDR3 sequences, 20% detected once. Sequenced: blood, either unsorted or a sorted T cell fraction (not recorded which). The rearrangement uses TRBV28 and TRBJ1-6; D uncertain. The TCR originated in a male donor with ankylosing spondylitis or in good health (not recorded which). CDR3: CASSFDRNSPLHF. CDR3 sequence (DNA): TGTGCCAGCAGTTTTGACCGCAATTCACCCCTCCACTTT.